Listed below are T cell receptor beta chains from one sample, sequenced in a study of OX40 agonist ivuxolimab in advanced cancers. The data were produced by immunoSEQ multiplex PCR, yet TCRdb's version contains in-frame clones alone and is incomplete. The sample contains roughly 40,000 clones, 82% of which appear only once. Source: CD4+ or CD8+ T cells sorted from blood, taken in a trial of the OX40 agonist ivuxolimab. These receptors came from an adult with an advanced solid tumor such as melanoma, head and neck, liver or kidney cancer. Both conserved end residues are part of each CDR3. Each record gives: J gene, V gene, CDR3 length, clone size, D gene, CDR3 DNA, CDR3 protein. D genes are given only for firm matches. Size tells how often a clone was seen (once, few, many) or the class of an expanded clone, and some rows leave it out.

>TRBJ2-7|TRBV19|15|NA|TRBD1
TGTGCCAGTAGTCGGACCCGGACAGGAACCTACGAGCAGTACTTC
CASSRTRTGTYEQYF
>TRBJ2-3|TRBV7-9|13|few|NA
TGTGCCAGCAGCTTAGCTAGCACAGATACGCAGTATTTT
CASSLASTDTQYF
>TRBJ2-2|TRBV19|15|NA|TRBD2
TGTGCCAGTTCACCTAGCGGGGGGATCACCGGGGAGCTGTTTTTT
CASSPSGGITGELFF
>TRBJ2-7|TRBV7-8|13|few|NA
TGTGCCAGCAGCTCCCAGGGGGAGGGCGAGCAGTACTTC
CASSSQGEGEQYF
>TRBJ2-1|TRBV7-9|17|NA|NA
TGTGCCAGCAGCTTAGTACTAGGCGGGTCCATAATTGATGAGCAGTTCTTC
CASSLVLGGSIIDEQFF
>TRBJ2-3|TRBV7-2|15|NA|NA
TGTGCCAGCGGGGGGCGGGATTCGGGCACAGATACGCAGTATTTT
CASGGRDSGTDTQYF
>TRBJ1-2|TRBV7-2|14|NA|TRBD1
TGTGCCAGCATACCGGGACAGCAAAGTTATGGCTACACCTTC
CASIPGQQSYGYTF
>TRBJ2-7|TRBV7-2|13|NA|NA
TGTGCCAGCAGCTTACGTTCGGGCTACGAGCAGTACTTC
CASSLRSGYEQYF
>TRBJ2-1|TRBV5-1|15|NA|TRBD2
TGCGCCAGCAGCTTGGGAGCGGGACCGACTAATGAGCAGTTCTTC
CASSLGAGPTNEQFF
>TRBJ2-1|TRBV4-1|17|NA|TRBD2
TGCGCCAGCAGCCAAGTTACCGGGACTAGTATGGTCTATGAGCAGTTCTTC
CASSQVTGTSMVYEQFF
>TRBJ2-7|TRBV4-2|16|once|NA
TGTGCCAGCAGCCAAGATGCAGCTAGTCCCTCCTACGAGCAGTACTTC
CASSQDAASPSYEQYF
>TRBJ1-2|TRBV5-1|15|NA|NA
TGCGCCAGCAGCTTATGGACTTCGGATAACTATGGCTACACCTTC
CASSLWTSDNYGYTF
>TRBJ2-3|TRBV19|15|NA|NA
TGTGCCAGTAGTGGAGGGTTGACTAGCACAGATACGCAGTATTTT
CASSGGLTSTDTQYF
>TRBJ2-5|TRBV19|17|NA|TRBD2
TGTGCCAGTAGTACTTTAGCGGGAGAGGGGTTCAGAGAGACCCAGTACTTC
CASSTLAGEGFRETQYF
>TRBJ2-2|TRBV19|12|NA|NA
TGTGCCAGTAGTATTGAGGCCGGGGAGCTGTTTTTT
CASSIEAGELFF
>TRBJ2-2|TRBV7-6|17|once|TRBD1
TGTGCCAGCAGCTTCGGACAGGGGGCCGCGAACACCGGGGAGCTGTTTTTT
CASSFGQGAANTGELFF
>TRBJ2-7|TRBV9|15|NA|TRBD1
TGTGCCAGCAGCGTAGCTGGGACAGGGGGGCAAGAGCAGTACTTC
CASSVAGTGGQEQYF
>TRBJ2-1|TRBV11-2|16|NA|TRBD2
TGTGCCAGCACCCTCCCTGGCGGGAGTTACTACAATGAGCAGTTCTTC
CASTLPGGSYYNEQFF
>TRBJ2-7|TRBV4-1|20|NA|TRBD2
TGCGCCAGCAGCTTCGTGGGACTAGCGGGAAACTCGGAGAGCTCCTACGAGCAGTACTTC
CASSFVGLAGNSESSYEQYF
>TRBJ2-3|TRBV6-5|12|NA|NA
TGTGCCAGCAGCCCCGGGTGGGATACGCAGTATTTT
CASSPGWDTQYF
>TRBJ1-5|TRBV6-5|13|NA|NA
TGTGCCAGCAGGCTTGATAGCAATCAGCCCCAGCATTTT
CASRLDSNQPQHF
>TRBJ2-5|TRBV14|15|NA|NA
TGTGCCAGCAGCCAAGCGGGAGCTAGTACGGGGACCCAGTACTTC
CASSQAGASTGTQYF